This record concerns one T cell receptor (beta chain) sequence. The target antigen is unknown. These data come from a study of cytomegalovirus exposure and HLA in healthy donors. V lost 0 bases, J lost 5 bases, and 3 bases stayed unmatched. Germline V gives CDR1 ENHRY, CDR2 SYGVKD. This CDR3 is 14 amino acids long. The study's findings and limits: There were a few CMV-associated chains whose specificity for CMV antigens was confirmed in vitro.

The PCR used 60 Vbeta and 13 Jbeta primers. The data were produced by immunoSEQ multiplex PCR, yet TCRdb's version contains in-frame clones alone and is incomplete. Of 100,000 or so clones listed, under 85% are singletons. The chain has TRBV10-3 and TRBJ1-1; 7 nucleotides line up with TRBD1. The source material was PBMCs. The TCR comes from a man in his thirties or forties in good health and CMV-seronegative. The chain's CDR3 is CAISESTGYTEAFF. For the CDR3, the DNA is TGTGCCATCAGTGAGTCGACAGGGTATACTGAAGCTTTCTTT.